This T cell receptor (beta chain) was identified during a study of blood T cell repertoires in COVID-19 (dated by TCRdb to the early 2020s). At the level of the whole study: Samples from collaborators originated in the United States, Italy and Spain and spanned both the acute and convalescent phases of COVID-19. A de-identified subject ID, COVID-19 status, age in years and sex were almost always included in the sample metadata. Subjects who had been exposed to COVID-19, were actively infected with it, or had recovered from it provided the deeply sampled blood TCRbeta repertoires that made up the dataset. A freely available public database, intended as a resource for researchers studying the immune response to SARS-CoV-2, is where the repertoires were released. The material from the prospective study consisted of cDNA or gDNA derived from T cells, B-cell-depleted T cells, or PBMCs. Where HLA class I and class II types were available, the types were taken from metadata supplied by the sample provider, not from assay-based typing. Samples came from the ongoing ImmuneRACE study (first 160 participants) plus 1,254 subjects from 6 global collaborators.

Worth noting for this clone: Its antigen is unknown. The record has no base qualities; no much larger clone is one base away.

Here is what the overall study found, with its caveats: The amount of clinical and demographic metadata varied by source and participant and was provided uncurated.

Sequences SGHTA (CDR1) and FQGNSA (CDR2) are obtained from the germline V gene. Counted from cysteine to phenylalanine, this CDR3 has 15 amino acids. Here the CDR3 DNA is all that survives: 45 bases in frame from base 1. V has 1 base trimmed and J has 7 bases trimmed; junction bases matching no gene number 3. The immunoSEQ Assay, a bias-controlled multiplex PCR, was used to amplify TCRbeta CDR3 regions from genomic DNA. The paper's data handling went like this. Within the assay, amplification of reference gene primers was used to estimate how many nucleated cells each sample contained. Sequence reads were collapsed and filtered to measure the absolute abundance of every unique TCRbeta CDR3 rearrangement. For each sample, productive Simpson clonality was calculated as the square root of Simpson's diversity index over productive rearrangements. TCRdb limited this immuneACCESS table to in-frame rearrangements with V and J called. A share of clones is missing; checked studies link under half to unresolved V genes, and the rest is unexplained. V, J and clone size are those of that table, while D and trimming were read from the DNA. The sample table shows 140,000 to 150,000 clones, and roughly 80% are seen once. The top ten hold roughly 2.9% of the sample.

Each collaborating institution followed its own protocols to collect whole blood in K2EDTA tubes. For TCRbeta analysis, collaborators shipped samples in one of three forms: frozen whole blood, isolated PBMCs, or DNA extracted from either of those sample types. Sequencing was done on a sample of peripheral blood. The clonotype originates from a woman aged 40 to 49 with active or convalescent COVID-19. The sequence joins TRBV7-2 to TRBJ2-1; the central 11 bases match TRBD2. The DNA sequence follows: TGTGCCAGCAGCTTAGGGCCTAGCGGGAGGAATGAGCAGTTCTTC. This gives the protein CASSLGPSGRNEQFF.